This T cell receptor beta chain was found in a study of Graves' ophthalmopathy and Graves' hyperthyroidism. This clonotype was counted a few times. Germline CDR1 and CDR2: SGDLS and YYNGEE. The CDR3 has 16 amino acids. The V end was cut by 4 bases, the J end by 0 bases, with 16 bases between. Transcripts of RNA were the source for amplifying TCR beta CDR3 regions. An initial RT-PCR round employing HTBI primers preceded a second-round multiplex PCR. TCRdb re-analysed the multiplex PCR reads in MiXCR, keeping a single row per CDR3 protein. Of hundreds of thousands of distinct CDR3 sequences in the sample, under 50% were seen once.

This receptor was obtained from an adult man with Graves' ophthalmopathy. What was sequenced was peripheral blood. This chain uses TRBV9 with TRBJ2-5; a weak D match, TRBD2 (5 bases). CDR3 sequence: CASSTRGLIYQETQYF. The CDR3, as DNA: TGTGCCAGCAGCACCCGTGGACTGATTTACCAAGAGACCCAGTACTTC. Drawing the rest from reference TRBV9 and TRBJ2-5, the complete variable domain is DSGVTQTPKHLITATGQRVTLRCSPRSGDLSVYWYQQSLDQGLQFLIQYYNGEERAKGNILERFSAQQFPDLHSELNLSSLELGDSALYFCASSTRGLIYQETQYFGPGTRLLVL.